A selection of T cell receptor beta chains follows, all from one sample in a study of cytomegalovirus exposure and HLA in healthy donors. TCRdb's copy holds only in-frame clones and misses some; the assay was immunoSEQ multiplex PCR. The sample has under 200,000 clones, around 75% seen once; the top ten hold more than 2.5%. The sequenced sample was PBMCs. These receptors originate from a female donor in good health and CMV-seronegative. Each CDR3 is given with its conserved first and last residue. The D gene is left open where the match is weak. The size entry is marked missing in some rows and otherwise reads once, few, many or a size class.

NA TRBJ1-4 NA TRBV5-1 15 TGCGCCAGCCGCCCTCTTGGCACAGGGAATGAAAAACTGTTTTTT CASRPLGTGNEKLFF
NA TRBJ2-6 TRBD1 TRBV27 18 TGTGCCAGCAGTAGACAGGGGGCAGCGGGTGCTGGGGCCAACGTCCTGACTTTC CASSRQGAAGAGANVLTF
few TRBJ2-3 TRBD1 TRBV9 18 TGTGCCAGCTCCCCGGGACAGGGTTTGTCGCCGAACACAGATACGCAGTATTTT CASSPGQGLSPNTDTQYF
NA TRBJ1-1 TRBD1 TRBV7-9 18 TGTTCCAGCAGCTTAGGCGGTGTAGGGACAGGGAAGGTCACTGAAGCTTTCTTT CSSSLGGVGTGKVTEAFF
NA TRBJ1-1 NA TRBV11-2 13 TGTGCCAGCAGCTCCCAGGGGAACACTGAAGCTTTCTTT CASSSQGNTEAFF
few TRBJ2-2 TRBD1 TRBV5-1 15 TGCGCCAGCAGCTTGGACAGGGGTATCACCGGGGAGCTGTTTTTT CASSLDRGITGELFF
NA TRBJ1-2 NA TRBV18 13 TGTGCCAGCTCACCGTCAGGGTACTATGGCTACACCTTC CASSPSGYYGYTF
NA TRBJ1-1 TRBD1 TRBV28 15 TGTGCCAGCAGTTTACCCGGGACAGGGGGCTTCGGAGCTTTCTTT CASSLPGTGGFGAFF
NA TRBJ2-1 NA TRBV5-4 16 TGTGCCAGCAGCCCAGGGGGGAGGACCTCCTACAATGAGCAGTTCTTC CASSPGGRTSYNEQFF
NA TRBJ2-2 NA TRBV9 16 TGTGCCAGCAGCGCCGTCGGGGGGCGCGATACCGGGGAGCTGTTTTTT CASSAVGGRDTGELFF
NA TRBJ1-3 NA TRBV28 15 TGTGCCAGCACTGACTCAGGGCTCTCTGGAAACACCATATATTTT CASTDSGLSGNTIYF
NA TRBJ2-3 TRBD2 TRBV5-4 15 TGTGCCAGCAGCTTCGGGGGAGGGAGCGCGGATACGCAGTATTTT CASSFGGGSADTQYF
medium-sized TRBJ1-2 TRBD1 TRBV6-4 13 TGTGCCAGCAGTGACTCGGGACAGGGTATCTACACCTTC CASSDSGQGIYTF
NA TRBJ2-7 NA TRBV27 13 TGTGCCAGCAGCCAGGGGTCACCCTACGAGCAGTACTTC CASSQGSPYEQYF
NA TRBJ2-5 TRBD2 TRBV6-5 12 TGTGCCACGACTAGCGGGAGAGAGACCCAGTACTTC CATTSGRETQYF
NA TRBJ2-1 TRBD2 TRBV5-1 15 TGCGCCAGCAGCTTGGGACTAGCGGGAACCTATGAGCAGTTCTTC CASSLGLAGTYEQFF
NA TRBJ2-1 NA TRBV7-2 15 TGTGCCAGCAGCTTACAGGGCAGCTCCTACAATGAGCAGTTCTTC CASSLQGSSYNEQFF
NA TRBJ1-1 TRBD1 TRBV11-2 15 TGTGCCAGCAGCCCCAGGACAGGCTGGGGCACTGAAGCTTTCTTT CASSPRTGWGTEAFF
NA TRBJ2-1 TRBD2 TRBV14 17 TGTGCCAGCAGCCAACGAGCGGGAGGGGCGGGGTACAATGAGCAGTTCTTC CASSQRAGGAGYNEQFF
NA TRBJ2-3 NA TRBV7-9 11 TGTGCCAGCAGCCGAACAGGGTGGGAGTATTTT CASSRTGWEYF
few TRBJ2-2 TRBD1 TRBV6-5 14 TGTGCCAGCAGTGCAGGGGGCGACACCGGGGAGCTGTTTTTT CASSAGGDTGELFF
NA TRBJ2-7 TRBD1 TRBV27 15 TGTGCCAGCAGTCCTTGGGACAGGGAGTGGGACGAGCAGTACTTC CASSPWDREWDEQYF
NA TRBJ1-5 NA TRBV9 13 TGTGCCAGCAGCGTAGCTTCAGGTCAGCCCCAGCATTTT CASSVASGQPQHF
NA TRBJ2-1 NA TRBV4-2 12 TGTGCCAGCAGCCAAGATCGGGAAGAGGAGTTCTTC CASSQDREEEFF
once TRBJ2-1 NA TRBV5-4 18 TGTGCCAGCAGGCTCGTAGCGGCCGGGGCAAGCTCCTACAATGAGCAGTTCTTC CASRLVAAGASSYNEQFF
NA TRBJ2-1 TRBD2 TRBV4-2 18 TGTGCCAGCAGCCAAGAACTTGATGGGCGGGGGGGCCTCAATGAGCAGTTCTTC CASSQELDGRGGLNEQFF
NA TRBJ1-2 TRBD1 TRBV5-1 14 TGCGCCAGCAGCTTAACAGGGACAGAGCGGGGCTACACCTTC CASSLTGTERGYTF
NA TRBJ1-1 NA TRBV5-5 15 TGTGCCAGCAGCTTGGTTCCTACCCCGGACACTGAAGCTTTCTTT CASSLVPTPDTEAFF
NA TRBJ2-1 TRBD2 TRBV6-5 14 TGTGCCAGCAGTGCCGCGGGAGGGCCCCATGAGCAGTTCTTC CASSAAGGPHEQFF
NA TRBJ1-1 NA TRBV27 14 TGTGCCAGCAGTACCATCCGGGACTCGGAAGAAGCTTTCTTT CASSTIRDSEEAFF
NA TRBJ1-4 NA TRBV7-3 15 TGTGCCAGCAGCTTACGAGGGGGGGCCAATGAAAAACTGTTTTTT CASSLRGGANEKLFF
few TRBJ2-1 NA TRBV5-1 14 TGCGCCAGCAGCCTGGCCGATAGAGTCGATGAGCAGTTCTTC CASSLADRVDEQFF
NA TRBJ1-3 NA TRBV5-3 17 TGTGCCAGAAGCCCAAGAGGGAGGGGAGGAACTGGAAACACCATATATTTT CARSPRGRGGTGNTIYF
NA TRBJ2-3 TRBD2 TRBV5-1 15 TGCGCCAGCAGCTTGAGAGCGGGGGGTGAGGATACGCAGTATTTT CASSLRAGGEDTQYF
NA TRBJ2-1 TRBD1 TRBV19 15 TGTGCCAGTAGTCCCGGGACAGGGGGCTTTCATGAGCAGTTCTTC CASSPGTGGFHEQFF
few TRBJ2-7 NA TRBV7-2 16 TGTGCCAGCAGCTTAGGGGGTGTGAGGGCAGGCTACGAGCAGTACTTC CASSLGGVRAGYEQYF
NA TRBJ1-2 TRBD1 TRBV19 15 TGTGCCAGTAGAGCGACAGGGGGTAGTAACTATGGCTACACCTTC CASRATGGSNYGYTF
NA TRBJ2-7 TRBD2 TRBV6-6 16 TGTGCCAGCAGTTCGCCCGGGACTAGCGGTACCTACGAGCAGTACTTC CASSSPGTSGTYEQYF
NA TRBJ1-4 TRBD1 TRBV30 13 TGTGCCTGTCTACAGGGGGACGCGGAAAAACTGTTTTTT CACLQGDAEKLFF
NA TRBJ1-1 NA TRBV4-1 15 TGCGCCAGCAGCCGCCCGGGGGAGGCGACCACTGAAGCTTTCTTT CASSRPGEATTEAFF
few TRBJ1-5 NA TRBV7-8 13 TGTGCCAGCAGCTTATCCGGGGATCAGCTCCAGCATTTT CASSLSGDQLQHF
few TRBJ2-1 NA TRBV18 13 TGTGCCAGCTCAACCGACAGCTACAATGAGCAGTTCTTC CASSTDSYNEQFF
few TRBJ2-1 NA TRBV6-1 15 TGTGCCAGCAGAAAGGCGGAAAGCTCCTACAATGAGCAGTTCTTC CASRKAESSYNEQFF
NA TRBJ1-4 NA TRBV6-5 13 TGTGCCACCTCGACAGATCCTAATGAAAAACTGTTTTTT CATSTDPNEKLFF
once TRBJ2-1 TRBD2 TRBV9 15 TGTGCCAGCAGCCGCGGGACTAGCGAGTTGAATGAGCAGTTCTTC CASSRGTSELNEQFF
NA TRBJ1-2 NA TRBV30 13 TGTGCCTGGAGTGTAAGGAGTTCCTATGGCTACACCTTC CAWSVRSSYGYTF
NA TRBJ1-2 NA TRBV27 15 TGTGCCAGCAGTTTAAGTAGGGGTCTTAACTATGGCTACACCTTC CASSLSRGLNYGYTF
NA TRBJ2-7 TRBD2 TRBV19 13 TGTGCCAGTATAAGTAGCGGGAGCGGCGAGCAGTACTTC CASISSGSGEQYF
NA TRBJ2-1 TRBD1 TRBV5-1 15 TGCGCCAGCTGCTCCGGGACAGGCTCCTACAATGAGCAGTTCTTC CASCSGTGSYNEQFF
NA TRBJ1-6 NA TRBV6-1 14 TGTGCCAGCAGGCAGGGCTCCGAGTGGTCACCCCTCCACTTT CASRQGSEWSPLHF
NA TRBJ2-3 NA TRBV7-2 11 TGTGCCAGCACCCCCGCGAGTACGCAGTATTTT CASTPASTQYF
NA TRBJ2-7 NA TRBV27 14 TGTGCCAGCAGTTCGGGATTAGTCTCCTACGAGCAGTACTTC CASSSGLVSYEQYF